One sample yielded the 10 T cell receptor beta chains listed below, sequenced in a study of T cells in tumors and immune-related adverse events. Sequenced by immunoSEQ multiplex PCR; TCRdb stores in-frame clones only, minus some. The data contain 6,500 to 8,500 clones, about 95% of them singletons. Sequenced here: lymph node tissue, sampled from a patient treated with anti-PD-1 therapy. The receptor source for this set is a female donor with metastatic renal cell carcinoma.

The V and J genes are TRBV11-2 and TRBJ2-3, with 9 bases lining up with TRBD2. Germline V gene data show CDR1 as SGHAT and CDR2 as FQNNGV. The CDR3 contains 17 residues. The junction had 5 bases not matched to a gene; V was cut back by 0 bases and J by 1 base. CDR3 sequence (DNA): TGTGCCAGCAGCTTAGATGAGAGGACTAGCGGCACAGATACGCAGTATTTT. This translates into CASSLDERTSGTDTQYF.

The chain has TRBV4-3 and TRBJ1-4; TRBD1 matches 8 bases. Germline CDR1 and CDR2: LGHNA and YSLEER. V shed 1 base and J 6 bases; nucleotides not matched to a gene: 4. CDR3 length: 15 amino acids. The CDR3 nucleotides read TGCGCCAGCAGCCAAGGGACAGGGATCGATGAAAAACTGTTTTTT. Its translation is CASSQGTGIDEKLFF.

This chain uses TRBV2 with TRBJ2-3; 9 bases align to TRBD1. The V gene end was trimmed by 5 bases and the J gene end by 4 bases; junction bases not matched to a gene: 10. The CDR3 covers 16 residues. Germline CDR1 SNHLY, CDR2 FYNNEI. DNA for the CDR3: TGTGCCAGCAGTTTGGGAGGGACAGGGTATGCAGATACGCAGTATTTT. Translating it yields CASSLGGTGYADTQYF.

The CDR3 loop reads CASRESGNTIYF. CDR3 sequence (DNA): TGTGCCAGCCGGGAGTCTGGAAACACCATATATTTT. J is TRBJ1-3 and V is TRBV6-1; no firm D call. CDR3 size: 12 residues. The germline V and J ends were trimmed by 8 bases and 1 base, with 6 bases remaining between them. Germline CDR1 MNHNS, CDR2 SASEGT.

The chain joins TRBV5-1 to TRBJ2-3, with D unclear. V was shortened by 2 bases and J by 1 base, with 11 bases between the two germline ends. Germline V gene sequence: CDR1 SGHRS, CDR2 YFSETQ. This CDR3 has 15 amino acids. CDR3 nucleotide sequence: TGCGCCAGCAGCTTCGTGGAGTGGGGCACAGATACGCAGTATTTT. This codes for CASSFVEWGTDTQYF.

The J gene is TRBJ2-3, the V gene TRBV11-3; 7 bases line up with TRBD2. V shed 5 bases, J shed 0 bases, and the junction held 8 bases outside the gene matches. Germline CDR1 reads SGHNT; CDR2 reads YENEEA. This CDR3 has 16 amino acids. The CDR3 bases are TGTGCCAGCAGCGCTGGGCTAGCGGTTAGCACAGATACGCAGTATTTT. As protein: CASSAGLAVSTDTQYF.

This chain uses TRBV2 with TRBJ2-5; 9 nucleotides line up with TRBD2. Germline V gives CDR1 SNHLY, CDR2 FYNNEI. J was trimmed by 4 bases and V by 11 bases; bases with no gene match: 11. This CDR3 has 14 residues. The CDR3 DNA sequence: TGTGCCTCGACGGAGCGAGCGGGAGGAGAGACCCAGTACTTC. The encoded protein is CASTERAGGETQYF.

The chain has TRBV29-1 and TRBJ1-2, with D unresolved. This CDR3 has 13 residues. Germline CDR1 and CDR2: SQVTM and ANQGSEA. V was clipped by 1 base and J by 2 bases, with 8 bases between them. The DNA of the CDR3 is TGCAGCGTTGAAGTATCTATAAACTATGGCTACACCTTC. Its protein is CSVEVSINYGYTF.

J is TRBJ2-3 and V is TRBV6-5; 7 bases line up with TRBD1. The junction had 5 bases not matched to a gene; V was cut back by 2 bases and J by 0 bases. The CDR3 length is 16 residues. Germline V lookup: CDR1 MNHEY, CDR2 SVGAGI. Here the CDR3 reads CASSYHGTVSTDTQYF. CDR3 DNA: TGTGCCAGCAGTTACCACGGGACAGTCAGCACAGATACGCAGTATTTT.

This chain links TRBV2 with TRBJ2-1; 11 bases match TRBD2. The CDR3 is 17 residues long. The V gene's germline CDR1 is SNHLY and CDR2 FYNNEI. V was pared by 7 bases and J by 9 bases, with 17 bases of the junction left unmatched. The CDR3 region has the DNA TGTGCCAGCAATCCCCCGGGAGTAGCGGGGGGGCTGGGTGAGCAGTTCTTC. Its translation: CASNPPGVAGGLGEQFF.